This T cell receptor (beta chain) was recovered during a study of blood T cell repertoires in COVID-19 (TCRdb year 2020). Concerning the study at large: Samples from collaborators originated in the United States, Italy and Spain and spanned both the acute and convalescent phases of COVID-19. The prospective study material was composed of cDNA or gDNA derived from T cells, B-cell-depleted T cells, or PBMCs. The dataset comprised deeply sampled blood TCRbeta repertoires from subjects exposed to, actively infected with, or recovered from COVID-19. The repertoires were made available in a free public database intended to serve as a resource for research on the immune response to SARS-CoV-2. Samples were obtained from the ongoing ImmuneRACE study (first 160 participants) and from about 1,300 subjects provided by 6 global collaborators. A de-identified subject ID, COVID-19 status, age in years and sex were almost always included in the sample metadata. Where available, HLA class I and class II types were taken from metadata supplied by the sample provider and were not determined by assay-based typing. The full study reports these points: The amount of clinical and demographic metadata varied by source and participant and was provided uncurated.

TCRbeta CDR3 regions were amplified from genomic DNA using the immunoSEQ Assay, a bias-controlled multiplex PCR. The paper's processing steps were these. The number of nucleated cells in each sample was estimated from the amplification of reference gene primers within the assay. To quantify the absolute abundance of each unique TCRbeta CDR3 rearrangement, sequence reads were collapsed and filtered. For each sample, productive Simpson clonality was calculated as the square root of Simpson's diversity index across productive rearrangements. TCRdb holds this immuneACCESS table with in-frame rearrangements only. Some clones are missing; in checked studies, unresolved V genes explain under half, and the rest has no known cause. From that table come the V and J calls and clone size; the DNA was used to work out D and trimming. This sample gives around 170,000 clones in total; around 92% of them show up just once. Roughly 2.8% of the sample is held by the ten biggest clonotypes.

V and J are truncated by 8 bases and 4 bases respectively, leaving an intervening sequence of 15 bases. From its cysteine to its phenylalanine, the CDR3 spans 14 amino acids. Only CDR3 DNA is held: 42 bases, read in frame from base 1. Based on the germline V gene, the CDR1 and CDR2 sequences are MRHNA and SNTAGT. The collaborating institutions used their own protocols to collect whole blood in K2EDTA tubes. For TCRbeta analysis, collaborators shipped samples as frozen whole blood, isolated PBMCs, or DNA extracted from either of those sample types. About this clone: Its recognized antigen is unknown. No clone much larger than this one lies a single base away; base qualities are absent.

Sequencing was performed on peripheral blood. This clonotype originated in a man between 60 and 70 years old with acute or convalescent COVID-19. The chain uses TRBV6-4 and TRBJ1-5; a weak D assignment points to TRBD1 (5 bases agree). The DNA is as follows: TGTGCCAGCTGTTCTTCAGGGTTAAATCAGCCCCAGCATTTT. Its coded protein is CASCSSGLNQPQHF.